This T cell receptor beta chain appears in the sequencing data of a study of blood T cell repertoires in COVID-19 (dated by TCRdb to the early 2020s). With respect to the entire study: The collaborator samples originated in the United States, Italy and Spain and spanned the acute and convalescent phases of COVID-19. The samples were drawn from two sources: the first 160 participants of the ongoing ImmuneRACE study, and fewer than 1,500 subjects contributed by 6 global collaborators. The material from the prospective study consisted of cDNA or gDNA derived from T cells, B-cell-depleted T cells, or PBMCs. The sample metadata nearly always contained a de-identified subject ID, COVID-19 status, age in years and sex. Deeply sampled blood TCRbeta repertoires from subjects exposed to, actively infected with, or recovered from COVID-19 were included in the dataset. Where available, HLA class I and class II types were taken from metadata supplied by the sample provider and were not determined by assay-based typing. A freely available public database, intended as a resource for researchers studying the immune response to SARS-CoV-2, is where the repertoires were released. Study-wide conclusions, independent of this receptor: The quantity of clinical and demographic metadata differed by source and by participant and was supplied without curation.

The collaborating institutions used their own protocols to collect whole blood in K2EDTA tubes. For TCRbeta analysis, collaborators shipped samples in one of three forms: frozen whole blood, isolated PBMCs, or DNA extracted from either of those sample types. TCRbeta CDR3 regions were amplified from genomic DNA using the immunoSEQ Assay, a bias-controlled multiplex PCR. The authors processed their data as follows. Nucleated cell counts per sample were estimated from amplification of reference gene primers within the assay. Sequence reads were collapsed and filtered to measure the absolute abundance of every unique TCRbeta CDR3 rearrangement. Productive Simpson clonality was computed per sample as the square root of Simpson's diversity index over productive rearrangements. TCRdb took this table from immuneACCESS and kept in-frame rearrangements with V and J called. Such tables lack part of the clones; where checked against another copy, unresolved V genes explain under half of the gap, and the rest is unexplained. That table is the source of V, J and clone size, and D and trimming were worked out from the DNA. The sample table contains under 250,000 clones; only one count was recorded for roughly four fifths of them. Clones ranked in the top ten supply around 5% of the sample.

The germline V gene gives CDR1 as SGHVS and CDR2 as FNYEAQ. The CDR3 contains 16 residues, cysteine and phenylalanine counted. Only the CDR3 portion is preserved as DNA: 48 bases, with reading frame beginning at the first base. V sheds 1 base and J sheds 0 bases, leaving 13 bases between their ends. Of note for this clone: There is no known antigen for this receptor. Base-call qualities are not available, and no considerably larger clone is one nucleotide away.

Sequencing was done on a sample of peripheral blood. The receptor chain draws on TRBV7-6 and TRBJ2-7; a tentative D call is TRBD1 (5 bases match). The source of this sequence is a woman between 65 and 79 years old with acute or convalescent COVID-19. The CDR3 region: CASSLGDSVPSYEQYF. The nucleotides are TGTGCCAGCAGCTTAGGCGACAGCGTACCCTCCTACGAGCAGTACTTC.